This T cell receptor beta chain originates from a study of beta chain features in type 1 diabetes. Study at large: Sorted cells numbering roughly 98,000,000 were examined across all samples. Study-wide results and limits: Among patients with Type 1 diabetes, TCRB CDR3s were moderately but significantly shorter in every one of the four CD4+ subsets. The study notes PCR might favor shorter templates equally in patients and controls. Researchers cautioned that cDNA sequencing could over-represent cells with high TCR expression.

The CDR3 extends over 16 amino acids. Germline values: CDR1 SGHTA, CDR2 FQGTGA. V lost 2 bases, J lost 5 bases, and 6 bases stayed unmatched. The investigators reverse transcribed all of the isolated RNA, so they sequenced expressed TCRB transcripts. Clones were read by immunoSEQ multiplex PCR, and TCRdb kept only the in-frame ones, dropping some. The sample consists of roughly 250,000 clones, roughly 20% of them appearing once. Regarding this clone: Its matching antigen is unknown.

The receptor's source is a woman in her thirties or forties with type 1 diabetes. Sequencing was done on a sample of naive CD4+ T cells from blood. The chain carries TRBV7-3 and TRBJ2-2; 9 nucleotides line up with TRBD1. CDR3 coding DNA: TGTGCCAGCAGCTTACTGGGACAGGGATTTACCGGGGAGCTGTTTTTT. Encoded protein: CASSLLGQGFTGELFF.